The 8 T cell receptor beta chains presented below share a single source sample, sequenced in a study of T cell responses to AZD1222 COVID-19 vaccine. Assay: immunoSEQ multiplex PCR; the TCRdb copy retains only in-frame clones and omits some. The sample contains some 190,000 clones, around 94% of which appear only once. Here the sequenced sample was peripheral blood, taken 28 days after the second dose of the MenACWY control vaccine. Receptors originate from an adult who received the MenACWY meningococcal vaccine as a control.

The V call is TRBV2, the J call TRBJ2-1; D gene uncertain. Germline V gene lookup returns CDR1 SNHLY and CDR2 FYNNEI. This CDR3 contains 14 residues. V was clipped by 8 bases and J by 0 bases, with 11 bases between them. CDR3 sequence: CASRATSSYNEQFF. In DNA form, the CDR3 reads TGTGCCAGCCGGGCTACAAGCTCCTACAATGAGCAGTTCTTC.

The rearrangement joins TRBV3-1 (or the pseudogene TRBV3-2) to TRBJ1-5; TRBD1 is a possible D gene (5 bases). Looked up from germline, CDR1 is LGHDT and CDR2 is YNNKEL (reference sequence). The CDR3 length is 20 residues. The V and J ends lost 0 bases and 5 bases respectively, with 26 bases between them. The CDR3 DNA follows: TGTGCCAGCAGCCAAGAACAACCCAGCCGACAGCCCCGGACGCATCAGCCCCAGCATTTT. Translation gives CASSQEQPSRQPRTHQPQHF.

The chain links TRBV7-9 to TRBJ2-2; D ambiguous. Germline-derived CDR1 and CDR2 are SEHNR and FQNEAQ (reference sequence). This CDR3 is 15 amino acids long. V was cut by 1 base and J by 6 bases, with 12 bases left in between. CDR3 in DNA: TGTGCCAGCAGCTTAGGGGTCGTAGGTCCCGGGGAGCTGTTTTTT. It translates to CASSLGVVGPGELFF.

The chain joins TRBV30 to TRBJ1-5, with 7 bases lining up with TRBD1. The ends lost 3 bases at V and 3 bases at J; junction bases unmatched: 8. The CDR3 consists of 15 residues. In germline, CDR1 is GTSNPN, CDR2 SVGIG (reference sequence). CDR3 nucleotide sequence: TGTGCCTGGAGCCCCCCGGGACAGCTCAATCAGCCCCAGCATTTT. Protein sequence: CAWSPPGQLNQPQHF.

This rearrangement joins TRBV12-5 to TRBJ1-1; 7 bases line up with TRBD1. With 1 base clipped from V and 0 bases from J, the junction kept 11 bases outside the gene matches. This CDR3 region has 18 residues. Germline V gives CDR1 LGHNT, CDR2 FRNRAP. The CDR3 coding sequence is TGTGCTAGTGGTTTGGAATCCGGGACAGTAGTAATGAACACTGAAGCTTTCTTT. The encoded protein is CASGLESGTVVMNTEAFF.

The chain's CDR3 is CASRTGSQETQYF. The CDR3 DNA sequence: TGTGCCAGCAGGACAGGGTCGCAAGAGACCCAGTACTTC. The gene calls are TRBV27 and TRBJ2-5; TRBD1 aligns across 7 bases. Trimming cost V 6 bases and J 2 bases; bases outside gene matches: 3. There are 13 residues in the CDR3. CDR1 is MNHEY, CDR2 SMNVEV, per germline (reference sequence).

The chain carries TRBV19 and TRBJ2-7; 10 positions match TRBD1. Germline V gene sequence: CDR1 LNHDA, CDR2 SQIVND (reference sequence). V trimming: 3 bases; J trimming: 2 bases; junction bases outside the gene matches: 1. The CDR3 spans 14 residues. The CDR3 reads CASSIGTGAYEQYF. For the CDR3, the DNA is TGTGCCAGTAGTATTGGGACAGGGGCCTACGAGCAGTACTTC.

The rearrangement links TRBV30 to TRBJ2-1, with 9 positions matching TRBD1. V shed 6 bases and J 6 bases; nucleotides not matched to a gene: 9. This CDR3 comprises 14 residues. Per germline, CDR1 GTSNPN and CDR2 SVGIG (reference sequence). The DNA of the CDR3 is TGTGCCTGCCGAACCGGGACAGGGTTCAATGAGCAGTTCTTC. Its protein is CACRTGTGFNEQFF.